The clone carrying this T cell receptor (beta chain) was recorded many times. Deletions cut 3 bases from V and 3 bases from J, with 12 bases between. Germline V gene lookup returns CDR1 DFQATT and CDR2 SNEGSKA (reference sequence). This CDR3 spans 14 amino acids. Unique molecular identifiers were incorporated when the TCRbeta library was constructed. TCRdb re-called the PCR reads with MiXCR, one entry per CDR3 protein. The sample records around 600,000 distinct CDR3 sequences, roughly 15% being singletons. This specimen comes from a study of T-cell reconstitution after alpha-beta-depleted transplantation in children.

The source was PBMCs from the stem cell graft donor, collected from the stem cell graft. The V and J genes are TRBV20-1 and TRBJ1-5; no clear D. This TCR derives from a human donor who donated a stem cell graft to a child with acute myeloid leukemia. The CDR3 loop is CSASRRQPNQPQHF. CDR3 sequence (DNA): TGCAGTGCTAGTAGGAGGCAGCCCAATCAGCCCCAGCATTTT.